A selection of T cell receptor beta chains follows, all from one sample in a study of human T cells and chemical hapten exposure. Each CDR3 protein is one row after TCRdb ran MiXCR on the RACE reads. The sample has around 56,000 distinct CDR3 sequences, more than 9% seen once. Source: whole blood, taken in connection with sensitization to the hapten diphenylcyclopropenone (DPC). These receptors were obtained from a man aged 35-49 years with alopecia areata. Some clones in this sample may be carry-over from other donors' samples. The CDR3 runs from the conserved cysteine through the conserved F or W. D genes are given only for firm matches. A clone size is listed for some rows: how often the clone was seen (once, few, many), or a class if it is expanded.

j_call: TRBJ2-7
v_call: TRBV20-1
clone_size: few
d_call: TRBD1
cdr3_nt: TGCAGTGCTCTACCGGGACAGGGGGGCTTCGAGCAGTACTTC
cdr3_aa: CSALPGQGGFEQYF

j_call: TRBJ2-7
v_call: TRBV5-1
clone_size: many
d_call: NA
cdr3_nt: TGCGCCAGCAGCTCAGACGGACTGCTCGACGGTTCCGAGCAGTACTTC
cdr3_aa: CASSSDGLLDGSEQYF

j_call: TRBJ2-6
v_call: TRBV12-3/TRBV12-4
clone_size: many
d_call: NA
cdr3_nt: TGTGCCAGCAGTATTCCGGGACACCCCTCTGGGGCCAACGTCCTGACTTTC
cdr3_aa: CASSIPGHPSGANVLTF

j_call: TRBJ2-7
v_call: TRBV6-2/TRBV6-3
clone_size: few
d_call: NA
cdr3_nt: TGTGCCAGCAGTTCCCTTCCATTTACCTACGAGCAGTACTTC
cdr3_aa: CASSSLPFTYEQYF

j_call: TRBJ1-1
v_call: TRBV20-1
clone_size: few
d_call: NA
cdr3_nt: TGCAGTGCTACCCTAGGGGGGGGCTACACTGAAGCTTTCTTT
cdr3_aa: CSATLGGGYTEAFF

j_call: TRBJ1-2
v_call: TRBV27
clone_size: NA
d_call: TRBD1
cdr3_nt: TGTGCCAGCAGTTCAGGACAGGCGGGGTATGGCTACACCTTC
cdr3_aa: CASSSGQAGYGYTF

j_call: TRBJ2-7
v_call: TRBV20-1
clone_size: NA
d_call: TRBD2
cdr3_nt: TGCAGTGCTAGAGATAAGCTAGCGGACGTTAGGGAGCAGTACTTC
cdr3_aa: CSARDKLADVREQYF

j_call: TRBJ1-4
v_call: TRBV28
clone_size: many
d_call: NA
cdr3_nt: TGTGCCAGCAGTCCCACAGCCGGAAGGGGCCGTGCTAATGAAAAACTGTTTTTT
cdr3_aa: CASSPTAGRGRANEKLFF

j_call: TRBJ1-6
v_call: TRBV9
clone_size: NA
d_call: NA
cdr3_nt: TGTGCCAGCAGCGAGCGGGACGGCATCTCCTATAATTCACCCCTCCACTTT
cdr3_aa: CASSERDGISYNSPLHF

j_call: TRBJ1-3
v_call: TRBV7-2
clone_size: NA
d_call: NA
cdr3_nt: TGTGCCAGCAGCTTAGTGAGGCTAACCGGAAACACCATATATTTT
cdr3_aa: CASSLVRLTGNTIYF

j_call: TRBJ2-5
v_call: TRBV7-9
clone_size: few
d_call: TRBD1
cdr3_nt: TGTGCCAGCAGCTATTCCGGGACAGGTGAAGAGACCCAGTACTTC
cdr3_aa: CASSYSGTGEETQYF

j_call: TRBJ2-1
v_call: TRBV28
clone_size: NA
d_call: NA
cdr3_nt: TGTGCCAGCAGTTTAGTGCGAGCCTACAATGAGCAGTTCTTC
cdr3_aa: CASSLVRAYNEQFF

j_call: TRBJ1-1
v_call: TRBV14
clone_size: many
d_call: NA
cdr3_nt: TGTGCCAGCAGCTCCCTCAAAGTAACTTTCTTT
cdr3_aa: CASSSLKVTFF

j_call: TRBJ2-1
v_call: TRBV27
clone_size: NA
d_call: TRBD2
cdr3_nt: TGTGCCAGCAGTTTATGGGAGGGCTATGAGCAGTTCTTC
cdr3_aa: CASSLWEGYEQFF

j_call: TRBJ2-7
v_call: TRBV4-1
clone_size: NA
d_call: TRBD1
cdr3_nt: TGCGCCAGCAGCCAAGGGGGACAGGGAAAATACGAGCAGTACTTC
cdr3_aa: CASSQGGQGKYEQYF

j_call: TRBJ2-1
v_call: TRBV28
clone_size: few
d_call: TRBD2
cdr3_nt: TGTGCCAGCAGGGGGGGACTAGCGGGAGTGGCTGAGCAGTTCTTC
cdr3_aa: CASRGGLAGVAEQFF

j_call: TRBJ2-1
v_call: TRBV27
clone_size: few
d_call: NA
cdr3_nt: TGTGCCAGCAGTTTGGCAGCTAGGTACAATGAGCAGTTCTTC
cdr3_aa: CASSLAARYNEQFF

j_call: TRBJ1-2
v_call: TRBV15
clone_size: NA
d_call: NA
cdr3_nt: TGTGCCACCAGCATCTCAGGGAGTACTGGCTACACCTTC
cdr3_aa: CATSISGSTGYTF

j_call: TRBJ2-1
v_call: TRBV11-2
clone_size: many
d_call: NA
cdr3_nt: TGTGCCAGCAGCTCATTCGTAGAATCCCCCAATGAGCAGTTCTTC
cdr3_aa: CASSSFVESPNEQFF

j_call: TRBJ2-1
v_call: TRBV11-3
clone_size: NA
d_call: TRBD1
cdr3_nt: TGTGCCAGCAGCATCGGGACAGGGGGAAACAATGAGCAGTTCTTC
cdr3_aa: CASSIGTGGNNEQFF

j_call: TRBJ2-5
v_call: TRBV6-2/TRBV6-3
clone_size: many
d_call: TRBD2
cdr3_nt: TGTGCCAGCAGCCTAGCGGAGCAAGAGACCCAGTACTTC
cdr3_aa: CASSLAEQETQYF

j_call: TRBJ2-1
v_call: TRBV5-4
clone_size: NA
d_call: TRBD2
cdr3_nt: TGTGCCAGCAGCTTGTTAGCGGGAGGTTCGGGTGAGCAGTTCTTC
cdr3_aa: CASSLLAGGSGEQFF

j_call: TRBJ1-4
v_call: TRBV6-6
clone_size: few
d_call: TRBD1
cdr3_nt: TGTGCCAGCAGCCGACAGGGAACTAATGAAAAACTGTTTTTT
cdr3_aa: CASSRQGTNEKLFF

j_call: TRBJ1-5
v_call: TRBV28
clone_size: NA
d_call: TRBD1
cdr3_nt: TGTGCCAGCAGTTCCGGGACAGGGGTTCAGCCCCAGCATTTT
cdr3_aa: CASSSGTGVQPQHF

j_call: TRBJ2-3
v_call: TRBV7-2
clone_size: medium-sized
d_call: NA
cdr3_nt: TGTGCCAGCAGCGTCCCTAGGGGTGCGCAGTATTTT
cdr3_aa: CASSVPRGAQYF

j_call: TRBJ1-4
v_call: TRBV7-8
clone_size: few
d_call: NA
cdr3_nt: TGTGCCAGCAGCTTAACACGGCTTAATGAAAAACTGTTTTTT
cdr3_aa: CASSLTRLNEKLFF

j_call: TRBJ2-1
v_call: TRBV5-6
clone_size: many
d_call: NA
cdr3_nt: TGTGCCAGCAGCTTGGGGGCCACTGAGCAGTTCTTC
cdr3_aa: CASSLGATEQFF

j_call: TRBJ2-1
v_call: TRBV24-1
clone_size: many
d_call: NA
cdr3_nt: TGTGCCACCAGTGAGTGGGACTCGGGGGATGAGCAGTTCTTC
cdr3_aa: CATSEWDSGDEQFF

j_call: TRBJ1-1
v_call: TRBV28
clone_size: many
d_call: NA
cdr3_nt: TGTGCCAGCAGTTTCCGAATCCCGGCAGGGGAGGTTAACACTGAAGCTTTCTTT
cdr3_aa: CASSFRIPAGEVNTEAFF

j_call: TRBJ2-2
v_call: TRBV11-1
clone_size: NA
d_call: NA
cdr3_nt: TGTGCCAGCAGCTCAGGAGGGCCCATAAACACCGGGGAGCTGTTTTTT
cdr3_aa: CASSSGGPINTGELFF

j_call: TRBJ2-1
v_call: TRBV2
clone_size: many
d_call: TRBD2
cdr3_nt: TGTGCCAGCACCTCCCCTTTAGCGGGGGGCTACAATGAGCAGTTCTTC
cdr3_aa: CASTSPLAGGYNEQFF

j_call: TRBJ2-3
v_call: TRBV5-1
clone_size: many
d_call: NA
cdr3_nt: TGCGCCAGCAGCTTGGGGCAGTCCGGAGGTACGCAGTATTTT
cdr3_aa: CASSLGQSGGTQYF

j_call: TRBJ2-1
v_call: TRBV5-1
clone_size: many
d_call: NA
cdr3_nt: TGCGCCAGCAGCTTGGACGGGACAACCTACAATGAGCAGTTCTTC
cdr3_aa: CASSLDGTTYNEQFF